These 12 T cell receptor beta chains came from one sample sequenced in a study of blood T cells in healthy people across ages. Then a second PCR, running roughly 7 to 12 cycles, was carried out with a sample-barcoded 5' primer and a J-beta primer mix. MiXCR, applied by TCRdb to the 5' RACE reads, yields one record per CDR3 protein. The table lists approximately 850,000 distinct CDR3 sequences, roughly 50% of them singletons. Sequencing used blood. Receptors were obtained from a young man in good health.

The V call is TRBV4-3, the J call TRBJ2-7, with TRBD1 as a possible D gene (6 bases). Germline V CDR1 and CDR2: LGHNA, YSLEER. The V end was cut by 4 bases, the J end by 7 bases, with 23 bases between. This CDR3 is 16 amino acids long. The CDR3 sequence is CASSPQLGRGGNEQYF. The CDR3 DNA sequence: TGCGCCAGCAGCCCGCAATTGGGCAGGGGTGGCAATGAGCAGTACTTC.

The chain joins TRBV30 to TRBJ2-7, with 9 positions matching TRBD2. Trimming at V came to 0 bases and at J to 7 bases, leaving 4 bases not matched to a gene. This CDR3 is 13 amino acids long. Germline CDR1 GTSNPN, CDR2 SVGIG (reference sequence). The CDR3 loop reads CAWSVRLAEEQYF. The CDR3 coding sequence is TGTGCCTGGAGTGTACGACTAGCGGAAGAGCAGTACTTC.

This clonotype appeared once. The rearrangement joins TRBV27 to TRBJ2-7, with D uncertain. V shed 7 bases and J shed 0 bases, with 10 bases lying between them. Germline V gene sequence: CDR1 MNHEY, CDR2 SMNVEV (reference sequence). The CDR3 has 13 amino acids. Here the CDR3 DNA reads TGTGCCAGCATAGGCCTTAACTCCTACGAGCAGTACTTC. Residues: CASIGLNSYEQYF.

This clonotype has just a few counts. V and J are TRBV10-3 and TRBJ1-2; 9 bases agree with TRBD1. V lost 7 bases to trimming and J lost 2 bases; unmatched junction nucleotides: 5. The germline V gene encodes CDR1 ENHRY and CDR2 SYGVKD. This CDR3 has 14 amino acids. CDR3 sequence (DNA): TGTGCCATCACCAGGACAGGGGACAACTATGGCTACACCTTC. Residues: CAITRTGDNYGYTF.

This clonotype was detected ten times or more. The gene calls are TRBV29-1 and TRBJ2-1, with TRBD2 identical over 15 bases. Germline lookup yields CDR1 SQVTM and CDR2 ANQGSEA. The CDR3 spans 16 residues. V shed 7 bases, J shed 8 bases, and the junction held 12 bases outside the gene matches. CDR3 DNA: TGCAGCGGAACCGGGACTAGCGGGAGGACCACGGATGAGCAGTTCTTC. Translation: CSGTGTSGRTTDEQFF.

The DNA for the CDR3 is TGTGCCAGCAGCCAAGTCGGGACAGATACTTTAAACACTGAAGCTTTCTTT. Translating it yields CASSQVGTDTLNTEAFF. The chain is built from TRBV7-8 and TRBJ1-1; 7 nucleotides align to TRBD1. Germline CDR1 reads SGHVS; CDR2 reads FQNEAQ. With V trimmed by 5 bases and J by 2 bases, 14 bases remained unmatched. The CDR3 is made up of 17 amino acids.

This clonotype has ten or more counts. CDR3 DNA sequence: TGTGCCAGCAGCCCTACTAGTACCGATATCCAAGAGACCCAGTACTTC. It translates to CASSPTSTDIQETQYF. V usage is TRBV3-1 and J usage is TRBJ2-5, with D maybe TRBD2 (5 bases). Trimming removed 4 bases from V and 1 base from J, with 16 bases in between. This CDR3 has 16 amino acids. The V gene's germline CDR1 is LGHDT and CDR2 YNNKEL (reference sequence).

V usage is TRBV15 and J usage is TRBJ1-2; TRBD1 might be the D (6 bases). Trimming left V 5 bases short and J 7 bases short, with 17 bases between. This CDR3 has 14 amino acids. Germline V CDR1 and CDR2: LNHNV, YYDKDF (reference sequence). The CDR3 coding sequence is TGTGCCACCAGCGAACTAGGGGGGGCGCGTGGCTACACCTTC. It translates to CATSELGGARGYTF.

The V gene is TRBV18, the J gene TRBJ1-1, with 10 bases lining up with TRBD1. Losses at the gene ends were 6 bases for V and 1 base for J; bases not matched to a gene: 8. Germline V gives CDR1 KGHSH, CDR2 LQKENI. This CDR3 comprises 16 residues. CDR3 DNA sequence: TGTGCCAGCTCGCAAACCGGGACAGGGGCGAACACTGAAGCTTTCTTT. Amino acids: CASSQTGTGANTEAFF.

The rearrangement joins TRBV7-9 to TRBJ2-5, with D perhaps matching TRBD1 or TRBD2 (5 bases each). The CDR3 spans 13 residues. V dropped 2 bases and J dropped 4 bases, with 8 bases sitting between them. Germline loops: CDR1 SEHNR, CDR2 FQNEAQ (reference sequence). The CDR3 sequence is CASSLFGTETQYF. In DNA form, the CDR3 reads TGTGCCAGCAGCTTATTTGGGACAGAGACCCAGTACTTC.

This chain connects TRBV3-1 to TRBJ2-3; no reliable D call. Germline CDR1 is LGHDT and CDR2 is YNNKEL (reference sequence). The CDR3 is made up of 14 amino acids. V lost 0 bases and J 6 bases, leaving 10 bases between the germline ends. The DNA of the CDR3 is TGTGCCAGCAGCCAAGAGACATCGTGGGATACGCAGTATTTT. This sequence encodes CASSQETSWDTQYF.

The chain links TRBV4-3 to TRBJ2-6, with D uncertain. V was pared by 2 bases and J by 2 bases, with 4 bases between. This CDR3 is built from 14 residues. Germline V gives CDR1 LGHNA, CDR2 YSLEER. CDR3 region: CASSQFAGANVLTF. CDR3 DNA: TGCGCCAGCAGCCAATTCGCTGGGGCCAACGTCCTGACTTTC.